These T cell receptor beta chains were read from a single sample in a study of cytomegalovirus exposure and HLA in healthy donors. Here immunoSEQ multiplex PCR was the method, and the copy in TCRdb shows in-frame clones only, minus some. The sample records some 140,000 clones, around four fifths being singletons. The sequenced sample was PBMCs. The receptor source for this set is a young man in good health. The conserved cysteine and the conserved F or W are not part of the CDR3 here. A row's size may be missing; if present it is once, few, many or a size class.

V gene: TRBV27; clone size: -; J gene: TRBJ2-1; CDR3 protein: ASSLVTLGNNEQF
V gene: TRBV18; clone size: -; J gene: TRBJ2-5; CDR3 protein: ASSQGTGGETQY
V gene: TRBV11-2; clone size: many; J gene: TRBJ2-7; CDR3 protein: ASSYDSGEQY
V gene: TRBV7-8; clone size: once; J gene: TRBJ1-5; CDR3 protein: ASSLDRYQPQH
V gene: TRBV27; clone size: once; J gene: TRBJ2-7; CDR3 protein: ASRGLLGGYEEDEQY
V gene: TRBV6-1; clone size: -; J gene: TRBJ2-3; CDR3 protein: ASSEFWWEGRIDTQY
V gene: TRBV7-9; clone size: few; J gene: TRBJ2-3; CDR3 protein: SSSPRWQGAVTDTQY
V gene: TRBV7-8; clone size: -; J gene: TRBJ2-7; CDR3 protein: ASSFDVGGWAGGYEQY
V gene: TRBV25-1; clone size: few; J gene: TRBJ2-7; CDR3 protein: ASRGGQPYEQY
V gene: TRBV4-3; clone size: -; J gene: TRBJ2-7; CDR3 protein: ASSQEKQREGPYEQY
V gene: TRBV6-6; clone size: -; J gene: TRBJ2-4; CDR3 protein: ASSYSPGNIQY
V gene: TRBV19; clone size: -; J gene: TRBJ2-7; CDR3 protein: ASSIPGKTYEQY
V gene: TRBV19; clone size: -; J gene: TRBJ1-2; CDR3 protein: ASASGMERYGYT
V gene: TRBV7-9; clone size: -; J gene: TRBJ2-1; CDR3 protein: ASSLGGLQQF
V gene: TRBV5-1; clone size: -; J gene: TRBJ2-1; CDR3 protein: ASSPGASGYNEQF
V gene: TRBV7-9; clone size: -; J gene: TRBJ2-1; CDR3 protein: ASSLRGYNEQF
V gene: TRBV14; clone size: -; J gene: TRBJ1-1; CDR3 protein: ASSQEGGRPNTEAF
V gene: TRBV28; clone size: -; J gene: TRBJ2-3; CDR3 protein: ASSFEVRTDTQY
V gene: TRBV7-2; clone size: once; J gene: TRBJ2-7; CDR3 protein: ASSLTSGSNEQY
V gene: TRBV5-1; clone size: few; J gene: TRBJ2-1; CDR3 protein: ASSLGLAGYNEQF